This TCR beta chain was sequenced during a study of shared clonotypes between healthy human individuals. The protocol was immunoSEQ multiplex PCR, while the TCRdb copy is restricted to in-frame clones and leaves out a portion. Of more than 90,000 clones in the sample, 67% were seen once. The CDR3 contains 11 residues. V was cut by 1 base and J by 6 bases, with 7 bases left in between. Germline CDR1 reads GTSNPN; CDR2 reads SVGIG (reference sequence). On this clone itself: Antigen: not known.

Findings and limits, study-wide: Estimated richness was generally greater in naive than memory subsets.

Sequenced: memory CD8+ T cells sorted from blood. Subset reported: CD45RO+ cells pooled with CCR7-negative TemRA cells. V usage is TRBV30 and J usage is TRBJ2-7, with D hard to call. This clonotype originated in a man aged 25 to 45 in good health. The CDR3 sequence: CAWSEGLEQYF. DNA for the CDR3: TGTGCCTGGAGTGAAGGGCTCGAGCAGTACTTC.